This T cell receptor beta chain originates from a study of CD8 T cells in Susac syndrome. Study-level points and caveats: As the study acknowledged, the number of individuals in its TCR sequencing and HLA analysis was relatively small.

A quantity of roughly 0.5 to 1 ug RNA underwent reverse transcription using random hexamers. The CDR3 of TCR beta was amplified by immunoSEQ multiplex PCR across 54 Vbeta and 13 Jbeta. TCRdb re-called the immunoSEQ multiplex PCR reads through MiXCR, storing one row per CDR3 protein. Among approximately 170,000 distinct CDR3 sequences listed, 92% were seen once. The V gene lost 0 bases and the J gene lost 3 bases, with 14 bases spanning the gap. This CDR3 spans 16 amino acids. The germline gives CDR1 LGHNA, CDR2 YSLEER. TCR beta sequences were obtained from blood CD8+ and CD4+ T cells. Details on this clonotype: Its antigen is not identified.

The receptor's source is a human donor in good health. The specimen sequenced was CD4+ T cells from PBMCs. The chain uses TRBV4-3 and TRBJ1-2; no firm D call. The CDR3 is CASSQEKDGAYYGYTF. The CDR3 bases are TGCGCCAGCAGCCAAGAGAAAGATGGCGCGTACTATGGCTACACCTTC.